These 20 T cell receptor beta chains were sequenced from one sample in a study of blood T cell repertoires in COVID-19. Sequenced by immunoSEQ multiplex PCR; TCRdb stores in-frame clones only, minus some. The sample gives 52,000 or so clones, 70% to 90% of which show up once; about an eighth is in the top ten. Sequencing input: peripheral blood. These receptor sequences come from a human donor in a cohort sampled during active COVID-19.

This clone has more than one count but fewer than ten. This chain joins TRBV19 and TRBJ2-7; tentatively, D is TRBD1 (5 bases). With 3 bases removed from V and 5 bases from J, the gap between germline ends came to 8 bases. The CDR3 runs 12 residues. The germline V gene has CDR1 LNHDA and CDR2 SQIVND (reference sequence). The CDR3 DNA is TGTGCCAGTAGTATGTCCAGGGACGAGCAGTACTTC. This sequence encodes CASSMSRDEQYF.

This clone was picked up one time. V is TRBV2 and J is TRBJ2-7; 15 bases are a match to TRBD2. After removal of 5 bases from V and 6 bases from J, the junction contained 8 bases not matched to a gene. Germline V gene sequence: CDR1 SNHLY, CDR2 FYNNEI. The CDR3 is 16 amino acids. The CDR3 loop is CASSTQGGLAGGEQYF. CDR3 nucleotides: TGTGCCAGCAGTACGCAGGGGGGACTAGCGGGAGGCGAGCAGTACTTC.

The chain links TRBV23-1 to TRBJ1-1; D is ambiguous. TRBV23-1 is an ORF; its function is uncertain. The CDR3 has 13 residues. Deletions cut 10 bases from V and 3 bases from J, with 15 bases between. The CDR3 DNA reads as TGCGCCAAGCGGAGGACTAGACACACTGAAGCTTTCTTT. Translation: CAKRRTRHTEAFF.

This clone has only a few counts. The CDR3 DNA is TGTGCCAGCACTCCGCAGGGGGCAGACGGAAACACCATATATTTT. Translation: CASTPQGADGNTIYF. The gene calls are TRBV28 and TRBJ1-3, with 8 nucleotides matching TRBD1. CDR1 MDHEN and CDR2 SYDVKM come from the germline V gene. This CDR3 comprises 15 residues. The junction had 9 bases not matched to a gene; V was cut back by 7 bases and J by 4 bases. Full variable domain (remainder filled in from reference TRBV28 and TRBJ1-3): DVKVTQSSRYLVKRTGEKVFLECVQDMDHENMFWYRQDPGLGLRLIYFSYDVKMKEKGDIPEGYSVSREKKERFSLILESASTNQTSMYLCASTPQGADGNTIYFGEGSWLTVV.

This clone was counted a single time. Written as DNA, the CDR3 is TGTGCCAGCAGCTTAGGGGACAGGGGGTTTTCCTCCTATAATTCACCCCTCCACTTT. It encodes CASSLGDRGFSSYNSPLHF. This chain joins TRBV7-2 and TRBJ1-6; 11 positions agree with TRBD1. CDR1 is SGHTA and CDR2 is FQGNSA in the germline V gene. The CDR3 is 19 amino acids. Germline trimming cut 1 base from V and 0 bases from J; bases unmatched to any gene: 5.

The chain recombines TRBV5-4 with TRBJ1-1; 11 bases map to TRBD1. The CDR3 sequence is 15 residues long. CDR1 and CDR2 from the germline V gene are SGHNT and YYREEE (reference sequence). J gave up 0 bases and V 3 bases, and 1 base lay outside the gene matches. CDR3 loop: CASSWDRGLNTEAFF. The CDR3 nucleotides are TGTGCCAGCAGCTGGGACAGGGGGTTGAACACTGAAGCTTTCTTT.

The chain joins TRBV5-4 to TRBJ2-1, with D unresolved. This CDR3 is built from 12 residues. V was clipped by 2 bases and J by 10 bases, with 10 bases between them. Germline V lookup: CDR1 SGHNT, CDR2 YYREEE (reference sequence). The CDR3 DNA reads as TGTGCCAGCAGCTTCACCCCCGGGGAGCAGTTCTTC. Its translation is CASSFTPGEQFF.

The chain carries TRBV4-2 and TRBJ2-7; 9 bases are shared with TRBD2. J lost 4 bases, V lost 0 bases, and 7 bases had no gene match. This CDR3 has 16 residues. Germline lookup yields CDR1 LGHNA and CDR2 YNFKEQ. The CDR3 bases are TGTGCCAGCAGCCAAGATCTATCTAGCGGGACGTACGAGCAGTACTTC. Translation gives CASSQDLSSGTYEQYF.

The rearrangement uses TRBV7-3 and TRBJ2-1, with 9 nucleotides matching TRBD2. The CDR3 totals 17 residues. The germline CDR1 and CDR2 sequences are SGHTA and FQGTGA. V dropped 5 bases and J dropped 9; count of bases not matched to a gene: 17. DNA for the CDR3: TGTGCCAGCAGCCCATCCCGCGAGTCGGGCGGGAGGGTTGAGCAGTTCTTC. Translated, it gives CASSPSRESGGRVEQFF.

The CDR3 nucleotides read TGTGCCAGCAGCCCGGGACAGCCCGGTTCACCCCTCCACTTT. This translates into CASSPGQPGSPLHF. This rearrangement joins TRBV5-5 to TRBJ1-6; 7 bases agree with TRBD1. This CDR3 contains 14 residues. V trimming: 4 bases; J trimming: 9 bases; junction bases outside the gene matches: 7. Germline V gene lookup returns CDR1 SGHKS and CDR2 YYEKEE (reference sequence).

V is TRBV19 and J is TRBJ1-2, with a possible D match to TRBD1 (5 bases). V lost 4 bases and J lost 8, with 14 bases in between. Germline V gene sequence: CDR1 LNHDA, CDR2 SQIVND (reference sequence). This CDR3 is 13 amino acids long. The CDR3 is CASSTETVLGYTF. CDR3 coding DNA: TGTGCCAGTAGTACCGAGACAGTACTGGGCTACACCTTC.

The chain has TRBV7-3 and TRBJ2-3, with D unresolved. The V end was cut by 3 bases, the J end by 5 bases, with 9 bases between. CDR1 is SGHTA and CDR2 is FQGTGA in the germline V gene. CDR3 length: 13 residues. The CDR3, as DNA: TGTGCCAGCAGCTTCTCCACCAGAGATACGCAGTATTTT. Protein: CASSFSTRDTQYF.

This clone was seen a few times. The chain recombines TRBV9 with TRBJ2-7; the match to TRBD1 covers 8 bases. The CDR3 is 15 amino acids. Germline CDR1 is SGDLS and CDR2 is YYNGEE. After removal of 0 bases from V and 1 base from J, the junction contained 3 bases not matched to a gene. CDR3 region: CASSVGTGLSYEQYF. The CDR3 DNA is TGTGCCAGCAGCGTAGGGACAGGGTTGTCCTACGAGCAGTACTTC.

This sequence joins TRBV30 and TRBJ2-7; 8 nucleotides match TRBD2. The germline gives CDR1 GTSNPN, CDR2 SVGIG (reference sequence). Unmatched junction bases numbered 6, after V lost 1 base and J lost 4 bases. This CDR3 comprises 14 residues. The CDR3 spells CAWSEGLGPYEQYF. As DNA, the CDR3 is TGTGCCTGGAGTGAGGGACTAGGGCCTTACGAGCAGTACTTC.

J is TRBJ2-1 and V is TRBV5-1; 9 nucleotides match TRBD2. The ends lost 4 bases at V and 7 bases at J; junction bases unmatched: 9. Germline V CDR1 and CDR2: SGHRS, YFSETQ. This CDR3 has 15 amino acids. The CDR3 DNA reads as TGCGCCAGCAGCCCTAGCGGGACCCCCAGGAATGAGCAGTTCTTC. This codes for CASSPSGTPRNEQFF.

V usage is TRBV14 and J usage is TRBJ1-2; D not resolved. V dropped 3 bases and J dropped 7 bases, with 18 bases sitting between them. Germline V gene sequence: CDR1 SGHDN, CDR2 FVKESK. The CDR3 extends over 15 amino acids. Here the CDR3 DNA reads TGTGCCAGCAGCCATCTGTCTGTAGCGCGGGGTGGCTACACCTTC. Residues: CASSHLSVARGGYTF.

The chain couples TRBV5-6 to TRBJ2-7; 10 nucleotides agree with TRBD1. CDR1 and CDR2 (germline): SGHDT, YYEEEE. V shed 2 bases and J 12 bases; nucleotides not matched to a gene: 14. The CDR3 sequence is 15 residues long. In DNA form, the CDR3 reads TGTGCCAGCAGCTTAAGCGGGACAGGGGCCCCTACGGGGTACTTC. It translates to CASSLSGTGAPTGYF.

The chain carries TRBV7-8 and TRBJ1-2, with 8 positions matching TRBD1. Germline V gene lookup returns CDR1 SGHVS and CDR2 FQNEAQ. The CDR3 spans 15 residues. V lost 0 bases and J lost 2; bases outside the gene matches: 2. CDR3 loop: CASSLATGVNYGYTF. The CDR3 region has the DNA TGTGCCAGCAGCTTAGCGACAGGGGTAAACTATGGCTACACCTTC.

The chain links TRBV27 to TRBJ1-1; D is unresolved. This CDR3 contains 15 residues. Trimming removed 6 bases from V and 0 bases from J, with 14 bases in between. CDR1 is MNHEY and CDR2 is SMNVEV in the germline V gene (reference sequence). This chain's CDR3 is CASSPLAGVNTEAFF. CDR3 coding DNA: TGTGCCAGCAGCCCTCTGGCAGGCGTGAACACTGAAGCTTTCTTT.

The rearrangement uses TRBV7-3 and TRBJ2-5; D possibly corresponds to TRBD1 (6 bases). CDR3 length: 15 residues. V was pared by 1 base and J by 4 bases, with 13 bases between. Germline V CDR1 and CDR2: SGHTA, FQGTGA. Here the CDR3 DNA reads TGTGCCAGCAGCTTAAGCAGGGGAATCGGAGAGACCCAGTACTTC. Translation gives CASSLSRGIGETQYF.